Presented here are 11 T cell receptor beta chains from one specimen sequenced in a study of T cells in Graves' hyperthyroidism and ophthalmopathy. Amplified regions were TCR beta CDR3 sequences from RNA transcripts. HTBI primers were the set used in a first-round RT-PCR of the TCR CDR3. TCRdb reprocessed the multiplex PCR reads via MiXCR and lists one record per CDR3 protein. Of 200,000 to 250,000 distinct CDR3 sequences in the sample, about 15% are singletons; the top ten hold under 35%. Sequencing was done on a sample of blood. These receptor sequences come from a woman between 18 and 29 years old with Graves' ophthalmopathy.

This clonotype was observed many times. The chain carries TRBV20-1 and TRBJ2-7; D not resolved. CDR3 length: 11 amino acids. Trimming removed 6 bases from V and 8 bases from J, with 14 bases in between. The germline CDR1 and CDR2 sequences are DFQATT and SNEGSKA (reference sequence). CDR3 in amino acids: CSAKKTEKQYF. For the CDR3, the DNA is TGCAGTGCAAAAAAGACTGAAAAGCAGTACTTC.

This clonotype was observed once. The genes are TRBV12-5 and TRBJ2-1; no clear D. This CDR3 is 14 amino acids long. Deletions cut 2 bases from V and 6 bases from J, with 11 bases between. Germline CDR1 LGHNT, CDR2 FRNRAP. The CDR3 sequence: CASGLPSWGNEQFF. DNA for the CDR3: TGTGCTAGTGGTTTGCCATCGTGGGGCAATGAGCAGTTCTTC.

For the CDR3, the DNA is TGTGCCAGCAGCGTAGCTAGCGGAGACAATGAGCAGTTCTTC. Translated, it gives CASSVASGDNEQFF. This chain joins TRBV9 and TRBJ2-1; TRBD2 agrees at 7 bases. V was pared by 0 bases and J by 5 bases, with 2 bases of the junction left unmatched. The CDR3 has 14 amino acids. Germline CDR1 and CDR2: SGDLS and YYNGEE.

This clonotype came up many times. The chain couples TRBV4-1 to TRBJ2-1; no definite D call. CDR3 length equals 17 residues. Germline CDR1 is MGHRA and CDR2 is YSYEKL. Trimming stripped 0 bases from V and 4 bases from J, with 16 bases between. The CDR3 nucleotides are TGCGCCAGCAGCCAAGATTTGGCGTACCCATCATACAATGAGCAGTTCTTC. Translated, it gives CASSQDLAYPSYNEQFF.

This chain links TRBV7-2 with TRBJ2-3, with 7 bases fitting TRBD2. CDR1 is SGHTA, CDR2 FQGNSA, per germline. V lost 9 bases, J lost 2 bases, and 14 bases stayed unmatched. The CDR3 sequence is 16 residues long. CDR3 sequence: CASSREWGGYTDTQYF. CDR3 nucleotides: TGTGCCAGTAGCAGAGAGTGGGGGGGGTACACAGATACGCAGTATTTT.

This clonotype was observed many times. V is TRBV20-1 and J is TRBJ1-3, with D possibly being TRBD1 (5 bases). V was shortened by 0 bases and J by 2 bases, with 11 bases between the two germline ends. The CDR3 is 15 residues long. Germline V lookup: CDR1 DFQATT, CDR2 SNEGSKA (reference sequence). CDR3 in amino acids: CSAREGDRTGNTIYF. DNA for the CDR3: TGCAGTGCTAGAGAGGGGGATCGCACTGGAAACACCATATATTTT.

In its sample, this clonotype was seen many times. The genes are TRBV7-8 and TRBJ2-2; 8 positions agree with TRBD1. CDR1 and CDR2 from the germline V gene are SGHVS and FQNEAQ. The CDR3 is made up of 16 amino acids. The junction had 5 bases not matched to a gene; V was cut back by 1 base and J by 4 bases. The CDR3 here is CASSLGGRGRTGELFF. The CDR3 bases are TGTGCCAGCAGCTTAGGGGGCAGGGGGCGCACCGGGGAGCTGTTTTTT.

This clonotype has at least ten counts. This chain connects TRBV11-2 to TRBJ2-7, with a weak D call TRBD2 (7 bases). CDR1 is SGHAT and CDR2 is FQNNGV in the germline V gene. This CDR3 is built from 16 residues. The V gene lost 4 bases and the J gene lost 2 bases, with 18 bases spanning the gap. Here the CDR3 DNA reads TGTGCCAGCAGCTCAGCACGGGGGCGGGGGCCCTACGAGCAGTACTTC. Its protein product is CASSSARGRGPYEQYF.

The chain uses TRBV20-1 and TRBJ2-7; 11 bases map to TRBD2. The trim removed 6 bases at V and 2 bases at J, leaving 9 bases unmatched. This CDR3 contains 15 residues. Germline lookup yields CDR1 DFQATT and CDR2 SNEGSKA (reference sequence). Here the CDR3 reads CSAPRLAGFPYEQYF. In nucleotides, the CDR3 is TGCAGTGCGCCCAGACTAGCGGGATTTCCCTACGAGCAGTACTTC.

This clonotype was counted at least ten times. The genes are TRBV28 and TRBJ2-2; D unresolved. CDR3 length: 14 amino acids. Trimming took 6 bases from V and 1 from J, leaving 9 bases between them. Germline V gene sequence: CDR1 MDHEN, CDR2 SYDVKM. The CDR3 protein is CASSRAGNTGELFF. CDR3 nucleotides: TGTGCCAGCAGCCGGGCCGGGAACACCGGGGAGCTGTTTTTT.

This clonotype was observed at least ten times. The genes are TRBV12-3 or TRBV12-4 and TRBJ2-2, with 7 bases matching TRBD2. V was pared by 8 bases and J by 6 bases, with 15 bases of the junction left unmatched. The CDR3 has 16 amino acids. The CDR3 DNA reads TGTGCCAGCGGGGGGACGTTTCTGGCGGGAGCCGGGGAGCTGTTTTTT. Translation: CASGGTFLAGAGELFF.